There are a few counts of the clone carrying this T cell receptor (beta chain). The data were taken from a study of T cell repertoires in ileal Crohn's disease. Study at large: At surgery, about 36% of patients smoked, with median disease duration about 7.9 years.

Five hundred nanograms of biopsy DNA per sample underwent TCRB immunosequencing. Some clones are missing from TCRdb's copy, which holds only in-frame ones; the method was immunoSEQ multiplex PCR. Altogether 15,000 or so clones are present, about 91% being singletons, with the ten largest covering 4.5% to 6%. Trimming cost V 1 base and J 5 bases, with 13 bases left between them. Germline values: CDR1 MGHRA, CDR2 YSYEKL. The CDR3 has 15 residues. This TCR was sampled from an adult with Crohn's disease. The sequencing sample was made of ileal tissue. This sequence joins TRBV4-1 and TRBJ2-3; D remains unclear. The CDR3 DNA sequence: TGCGCCAGCAGCCAAGGACTCTCCATGGGAGATACGCAGTATTTT. Its translation is CASSQGLSMGDTQYF.